Listed here are 21 T cell receptor beta chains from one sample, sequenced in a study of regulatory T cells in long-lasting Graves disease. Time point noted: persistent/refractory GD, antithyroid drugs over 5 years with positive TRAb. Generation of the TCR library employed RNA extracted from PBMCs. iRepertoire HTBI primers and Arm-PCR of CDR3 regions built TCR beta libraries. MiXCR was run by TCRdb on the multiplex PCR reads, yielding one entry per CDR3 protein. The repertoire holds about 470,000 distinct CDR3 sequences, with around a fifth as singletons. Sequencing was performed on peripheral blood mononuclear cells (PBMCs), taken when the disease was refractory, from a patient treated with antithyroid drugs. These receptor sequences come from a female donor with Graves disease.

The chain is built from TRBV6-2 or TRBV6-3 and TRBJ2-4, with D hard to call. The V and J ends lost 1 base and 0 bases respectively, with 13 bases between them. The CDR3 runs 17 residues. The germline gives CDR1 MNHEY, CDR2 SVGEGT. The CDR3 here is CASSYFRQKLAKNIQYF. CDR3 DNA sequence: TGTGCCAGCAGTTACTTCCGGCAGAAACTAGCCAAAAACATTCAGTACTTC.

This clonotype was seen repeatedly, ten times or more. Here the CDR3 reads CASREGWNTEAFF. CDR3 nucleotides: TGTGCCAGCAGGGAGGGTTGGAACACTGAAGCTTTCTTT. The V gene is TRBV11-3, the J gene TRBJ1-1; D ambiguous. CDR3 length equals 13 residues. The V and J ends lost 6 bases and 1 base respectively, with 9 bases between them. Per germline, CDR1 SGHNT and CDR2 YENEEA.

V and J are TRBV6-8 and TRBJ1-2; D is uncertain. V lost 0 bases to trimming and J lost 7 bases, with 12 bases between them. Germline V lookup: CDR1 MNHGY, CDR2 SAAAGT. The CDR3 is made up of 14 amino acids. As DNA, the CDR3 is TGTGCCAGCAGTTACTCTCGGGGAAGCGGTGGCTACACCTTC. This codes for CASSYSRGSGGYTF.

This clonotype was observed at least ten times. This chain uses TRBV20-1 with TRBJ2-4, with a possible D match to TRBD1 (6 bases). The CDR3 runs 14 residues. The V gene's germline CDR1 is DFQATT and CDR2 SNEGSKA (reference sequence). The V and J ends lost 6 bases and 6 bases respectively, with 18 bases between them. The CDR3 loop reads CSAALGAGLNIQYF. The CDR3 DNA is TGCAGTGCGGCTCTGGGGGCCGGTCTAAACATTCAGTACTTC.

There are a few counts of this clonotype. The chain has TRBV28 and TRBJ1-4, with D perhaps TRBD1 (5 bases). The CDR3 extends over 16 amino acids. The V gene's germline CDR1 is MDHEN and CDR2 SYDVKM. Trimming shortened V by 4 bases and J by 0 bases, and 12 bases separated the two germline ends. The CDR3 sequence is CASSYDRQTTNEKLFF. As DNA, the CDR3 is TGTGCCAGCAGTTACGACAGACAAACAACTAATGAAAAACTGTTTTTT.

The table lists this clonotype with many counts. The chain links TRBV12-3 or TRBV12-4 to TRBJ1-4; D is possibly TRBD1 (5 bases). The ends were cut back, 5 bases at V and 8 bases at J, with 12 bases in the middle. The CDR3 runs to 13 residues. The CDR3 loop reads CASSLRVGEKLFF. The CDR3 coding sequence is TGTGCCAGCAGTCTCAGGGTTGGGGAAAAACTGTTTTTT.

This chain joins TRBV28 and TRBJ2-1, with 8 positions matching TRBD2. Germline CDR1 reads MDHEN; CDR2 reads SYDVKM. The V segment lost 5 bases and the J segment 0 bases; nucleotides outside the gene matches: 21. The CDR3 covers 21 residues. The chain's CDR3 is CASSPFTGGGRIRSSYNEQFF. CDR3 nucleotides: TGTGCCAGCAGTCCATTCACCGGGGGGGGGAGGATAAGGAGCTCCTACAATGAGCAGTTCTTC.

This clonotype was observed a handful of times. The V gene is TRBV12-3 or TRBV12-4, the J gene TRBJ1-6; D remains ambiguous. The length of the CDR3 is 13 residues. The ends were cut back, 8 bases at V and 0 bases at J, with 5 bases in the middle. As DNA, the CDR3 is TGTGCCAGCGGCAGCTCCTATAATTCACCCCTCCACTTT. Translating it yields CASGSSYNSPLHF.

This clonotype has at least ten counts. J is TRBJ1-2 and V is TRBV19; a weak D match, TRBD1 (5 bases). From germline, CDR1 is LNHDA and CDR2 SQIVND (reference sequence). Trimming stripped 7 bases from V and 0 bases from J, with 12 bases between. CDR3 size: 14 residues. The CDR3: CASTGDRANYGYTF. CDR3 sequence (DNA): TGTGCCAGTACGGGCGACAGAGCTAACTATGGCTACACCTTC.

This clonotype was detected a few times. This chain joins TRBV30 and TRBJ1-1, with TRBD1 identical over 7 bases. J was trimmed by 3 bases and V by 5 bases; bases with no gene match: 6. The CDR3 contains 13 residues. Germline CDR1 and CDR2: GTSNPN and SVGIG (reference sequence). The CDR3 DNA is TGTGCCTGGGAGACAGGGAGGTACACTGAAGCTTTCTTT. Protein: CAWETGRYTEAFF. The variable domain in full, with the rest retrieved from reference TRBV30 and TRBJ1-1, is SQTIHQWPATLVQPVGSPLSLECTVEGTSNPNLYWYRQAAGRGLQLLFYSVGIGQISSEVPQNLSASRPQDRQFILSSKKLLLSDSGFYLCAWETGRYTEAFFGQGTRLTVV.

Only a few counts were recorded for this clonotype. The rearrangement joins TRBV6-5 to TRBJ1-6; 10 bases agree with TRBD1. The germline gives CDR1 MNHEY, CDR2 SVGAGI. Trimming cost V 3 bases and J 8 bases; bases outside gene matches: 4. The CDR3 sequence is 15 residues long. The CDR3 sequence is CASSYVGTGDSPLHF. The CDR3 region has the DNA TGTGCCAGCAGTTATGTCGGGACAGGGGATTCACCCCTCCACTTT.

Only a few counts were recorded for this clonotype. This chain links TRBV5-1 with TRBJ2-5; weak D call: TRBD2 (5 bases). This CDR3 spans 13 amino acids. Germline V lookup: CDR1 SGHRS, CDR2 YFSETQ. The V and J ends lost 0 bases and 5 bases respectively, with 8 bases between them. This chain's CDR3 is CASSLVGVETQYF. The CDR3, as DNA: TGCGCCAGCAGCTTGGTGGGAGTCGAGACCCAGTACTTC. The full variable domain, rest sourced from reference TRBV5-1 and TRBJ2-5, is KAGVTQTPRYLIKTRGQQVTLSCSPISGHRSVSWYQQTPGQGLQFLFEYFSETQRNKGNFPGRFSGRQFSNSRSEMNVSTLELGDSALYLCASSLVGVETQYFGPGTRLLVL.

This chain uses TRBV12-3 or TRBV12-4 with TRBJ2-7, with 14 nucleotides matching TRBD2. J lost 3 bases, V lost 5 bases, and 9 bases had no gene match. The CDR3 consists of 17 residues. The CDR3 region is CASSPFGTSGGYYEQYF. The CDR3 bases are TGTGCCAGCAGTCCATTTGGGACTAGCGGGGGTTACTACGAGCAGTACTTC.

This clonotype was detected many times. The chain recombines TRBV6-9 with TRBJ2-7, with 9 bases identical to TRBD1. The CDR3 is 15 residues long. V gave up 3 bases and J gave up 4 bases; unmatched junction bases: 7. Germline V gives CDR1 MNHGY, CDR2 SVAAGI. CDR3 sequence reads: CASSYGGQGWYEQYF. In DNA form, the CDR3 reads TGTGCCAGCAGTTACGGGGGACAGGGATGGTACGAGCAGTACTTC.

This clonotype was detected ten times or more. This rearrangement joins TRBV11-2 to TRBJ2-7; D remains unclear. V lost 1 base to trimming and J lost 0 bases, with 10 bases between them. The germline CDR1 and CDR2 sequences are SGHAT and FQNNGV. CDR3 length: 15 residues. The CDR3 region is CASSLGASASYEQYF. The CDR3 coding sequence is TGTGCCAGCAGCTTAGGTGCGAGTGCCTCCTACGAGCAGTACTTC.

This clonotype was seen many times. The J gene is TRBJ1-1, the V gene TRBV12-3 or TRBV12-4; D unresolved. The CDR3 runs 14 residues. V was clipped by 6 bases and J by 3 bases, with 14 bases between them. The CDR3 here is CASSLNLVDTEAFF. Here the CDR3 DNA reads TGTGCCAGCAGCTTAAATTTAGTTGACACTGAAGCTTTCTTT.

In its sample, this clonotype was seen a few times. V and J are TRBV27 and TRBJ1-3; 10 bases line up with TRBD1. Per germline, CDR1 MNHEY and CDR2 SMNVEV (reference sequence). CDR3 length equals 15 residues. Trimming cost V 5 bases and J 5 bases; bases outside gene matches: 6. The CDR3 reads CASSATTGGRNTIYF. Here the CDR3 DNA reads TGTGCCAGCAGTGCTACGACAGGGGGCAGAAACACCATATATTTT.

In its sample, this clonotype was seen a few times. As DNA, the CDR3 is TGCAGTGCTAGCGGGGTAAACACCGGGGAGCTGTTTTTT. As protein: CSASGVNTGELFF. The rearrangement uses TRBV20-1 and TRBJ2-2; maybe TRBD2 (5 bases). Germline CDR1 is DFQATT and CDR2 is SNEGSKA (reference sequence). The CDR3 has 13 residues. V shed 3 bases and J shed 2 bases, with 7 bases lying between them.

This clonotype has at least ten counts. The chain couples TRBV11-1 to TRBJ1-1; D perhaps matches TRBD1 (6 bases). Germline V CDR1 and CDR2: SGHAT, FQDESV (reference sequence). V lost 7 bases and J lost 1, with 16 bases in between. CDR3 length: 15 amino acids. The CDR3 loop is CASTDVQGKNTEAFF. CDR3 nucleotides: TGTGCCAGCACCGATGTTCAGGGGAAGAACACTGAAGCTTTCTTT.

This clonotype was seen ten or more times. This chain uses TRBV28 with TRBJ2-7; 9 bases are a match to TRBD1. This CDR3 has 14 residues. Per the germline V gene, CDR1 is MDHEN and CDR2 is SYDVKM. V shed 6 bases, J shed 2 bases, and the junction held 5 bases outside the gene matches. The CDR3 loop reads CASSRTGEAYEQYF. As DNA, the CDR3 is TGTGCCAGCAGCCGGACAGGGGAAGCCTACGAGCAGTACTTC.

V gene TRBV12-3 or TRBV12-4 combines with J gene TRBJ2-5; D is perhaps TRBD1 or TRBD2 (6 bases each). The V end lost 7 bases, the J end lost 2 bases, and 17 bases lay between the germline ends. CDR3 length: 15 amino acids. The CDR3 region has the DNA TGTGCCAGCACCTCGAAGAGGGGGGTACAAGAGACCCAGTACTTC. Its protein is CASTSKRGVQETQYF.